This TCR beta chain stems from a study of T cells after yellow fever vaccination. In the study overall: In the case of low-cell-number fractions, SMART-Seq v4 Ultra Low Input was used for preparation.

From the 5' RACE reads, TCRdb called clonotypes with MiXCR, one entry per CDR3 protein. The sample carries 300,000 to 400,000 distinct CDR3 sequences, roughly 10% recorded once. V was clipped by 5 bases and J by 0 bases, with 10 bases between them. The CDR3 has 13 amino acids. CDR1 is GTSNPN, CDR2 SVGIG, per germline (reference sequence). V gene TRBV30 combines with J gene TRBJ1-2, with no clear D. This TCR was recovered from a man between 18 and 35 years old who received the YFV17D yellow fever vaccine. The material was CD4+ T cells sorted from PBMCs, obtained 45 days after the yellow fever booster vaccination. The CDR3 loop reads CAWLDRSNYGYTF. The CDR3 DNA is TGTGCCTGGTTGGACCGTTCTAACTATGGCTACACCTTC.